This TCR beta chain is from a study of CD8 T cells in Susac syndrome (dated by TCRdb to between 2018 and 2021). Turning to the overall study: Of the Susac syndrome patients who were sequenced, more than five had clinically active disease and about 8 were in clinical remission. At blood withdrawal, Susac syndrome patients were either therapy-naive, taking corticosteroids (in some cases with IVIg as well), or taking IVIg alone. The study used repertoire sequencing to test whether antigen drove CD8+ T cell activation and differentiation in Susac syndrome. General findings and caveats noted by the study authors: In patients with Susac syndrome, the CD4+ T cell repertoire showed no detectable clonal expansion. The study acknowledged that relatively few individuals were included in the TCR sequencing and HLA analysis.

Worth noting for this clonotype: This receptor's antigen is unknown. Base qualities were left out, and no much larger clone turns up one base away.

At the junction V is shortened by 4 bases and J by 4 bases, with 10 bases in between. The CDR3 sequence holds 13 residues, the cysteine and phenylalanine included. Only the CDR3 part of the read is kept: 39 bases, read in frame from the first base. Reading the germline V gene gives CDR1 MDHEN and CDR2 SYDVKM. RNA was extracted using the RNeasy kit, and roughly 0.5 to 1 microgram was reverse transcribed with random hexamers. The immunoSEQ multiplex PCR assay, covering 54 Vbeta and 13 Jbeta segments, was used to amplify TCR beta CDR3 regions. PCR amplification bias was corrected using a synthetic template baseline for primer optimization and computational correction. The original methods were these. Reads were annotated to V, D and J genes according to IMGT and were analyzed with immunoSEQ Analyzer, with only productive sequences retained. Clonality was calculated as one minus the Shannon entropy normalized by log2 of the number of productive unique sequences. Public and private clones were assessed among the 100 most prevalent clones of each patient and control. Susac-specific clones were defined as absent from healthy and MS cohorts, 850 to 1,300 published viral clones and other ImmuneACCESS disease sequences. TCRdb's own reprocessing of the public reads used fastp at Q25 and MiXCR and kept productive beta chains. Records with the same CDR3 protein are collapsed into one entry carrying the most frequent genes and DNA. The authors' filters were not applied to this entry. This sample is represented by approximately 150,000 distinct CDR3 sequences; nearly 97% of them were singletons. 0.084% of the sample comes from the top ten.

Peripheral blood CD8+ and CD4+ T cells from healthy donors, Susac syndrome patients and multiple sclerosis patients were profiled by high-throughput TCR beta sequencing. The Susac syndrome patients fulfilled recently defined diagnostic criteria for either definite or probable disease. Bulk CD8+ and CD4+ T cells were purified by magnetic negative isolation, while CD8+ TEMRA cells were enriched using FACS. Blood was drawn into EDTA tubes, processed within 24 hours, and PBMCs were isolated by density gradient centrifugation. PBMCs intended for TCR sequencing were cryopreserved in liquid nitrogen and thawed later in a water bath at 37 degrees C. Purity of sorted or isolated CD4+, CD8+ and CD8+ TEMRA cells was at least 90%.

This TCR was sampled from a human donor with Susac syndrome. Input material: CD4+ T cells from PBMCs. This sequence uses TRBV28 and TRBJ1-2, and perhaps TRBD1 as D gene, on 6 matching bases. The nucleotide sequence reads TGTGCCAGCAGTTCAAAGGGGGGCTATGGCTACACCTTC. Translation gives CASSSKGGYGYTF.